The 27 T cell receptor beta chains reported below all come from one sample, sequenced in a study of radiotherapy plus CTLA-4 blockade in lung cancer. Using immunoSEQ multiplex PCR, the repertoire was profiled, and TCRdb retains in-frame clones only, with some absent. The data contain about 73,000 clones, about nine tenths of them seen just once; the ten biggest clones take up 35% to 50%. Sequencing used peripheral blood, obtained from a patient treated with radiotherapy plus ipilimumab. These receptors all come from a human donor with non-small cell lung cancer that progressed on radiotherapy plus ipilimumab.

The CDR3 DNA reads TGTGCCAGCTCACCGGCTAGCGGAGGGCAGGAGCAGTTCTTC. This gives the protein CASSPASGGQEQFF. The rearrangement uses TRBV18 and TRBJ2-1; 7 bases map to TRBD2. The CDR3 sequence is 14 residues long. After removal of 3 bases from V and 10 bases from J, the junction contained 9 bases not matched to a gene. CDR1 is KGHSH, CDR2 LQKENI, per germline.

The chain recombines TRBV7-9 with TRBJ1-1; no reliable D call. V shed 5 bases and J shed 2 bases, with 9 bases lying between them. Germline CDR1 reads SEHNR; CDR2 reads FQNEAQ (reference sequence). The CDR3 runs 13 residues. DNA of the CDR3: TGTGCCAGCAGCCTACCAAGTAACACTGAAGCTTTCTTT. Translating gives CASSLPSNTEAFF. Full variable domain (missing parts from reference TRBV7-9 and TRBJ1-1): DTGVSQNPRHKITKRGQNVTFRCDPISEHNRLYWYRQTLGQGPEFLTYFQNEAQLEKSRLLSDRFSAERPKGSFSTLEIQRTEQGDSAMYLCASSLPSNTEAFFGQGTRLTVV.

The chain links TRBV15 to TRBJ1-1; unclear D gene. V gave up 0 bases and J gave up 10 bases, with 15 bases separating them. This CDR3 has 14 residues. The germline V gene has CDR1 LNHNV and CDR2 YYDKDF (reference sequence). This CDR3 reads CATSRDLPPGGAFF. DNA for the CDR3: TGTGCCACCAGCAGAGATTTGCCCCCAGGAGGAGCTTTCTTT.

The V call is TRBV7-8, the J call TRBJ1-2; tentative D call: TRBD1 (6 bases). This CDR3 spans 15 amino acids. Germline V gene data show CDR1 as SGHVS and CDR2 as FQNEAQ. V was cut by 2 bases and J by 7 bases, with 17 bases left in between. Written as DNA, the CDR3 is TGTGCCAGCAGCTTATCTGAGGGGGTGATAAGTGGCTACACCTTC. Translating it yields CASSLSEGVISGYTF.

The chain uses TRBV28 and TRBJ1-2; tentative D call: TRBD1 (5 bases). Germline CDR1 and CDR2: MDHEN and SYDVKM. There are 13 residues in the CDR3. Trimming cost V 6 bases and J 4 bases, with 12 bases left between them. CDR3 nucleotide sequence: TGTGCCAGCAGGCCTCAGGGATTCTATGGCTACACCTTC. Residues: CASRPQGFYGYTF.

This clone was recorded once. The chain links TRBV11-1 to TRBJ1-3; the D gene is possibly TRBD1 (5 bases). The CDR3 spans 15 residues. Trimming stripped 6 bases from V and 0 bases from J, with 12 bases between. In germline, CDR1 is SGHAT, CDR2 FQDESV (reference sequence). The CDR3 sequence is CASSWDRNSGNTIYF. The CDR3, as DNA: TGTGCCAGCAGTTGGGACCGTAACTCTGGAAACACCATATATTTT.

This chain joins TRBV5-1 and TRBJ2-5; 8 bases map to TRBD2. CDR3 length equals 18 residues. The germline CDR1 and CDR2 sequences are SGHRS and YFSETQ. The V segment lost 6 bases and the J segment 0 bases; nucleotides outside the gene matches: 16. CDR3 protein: CASNQLQTGGANQETQYF. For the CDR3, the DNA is TGCGCCAGCAACCAACTACAAACGGGAGGGGCCAACCAAGAGACCCAGTACTTC.

The CDR3 here is CASSLQTPLHF. The CDR3 bases are TGTGCCAGCAGCCTACAGACACCCCTCCACTTT. J is TRBJ1-6 and V is TRBV6-1; no definite D call. Per germline, CDR1 MNHNS and CDR2 SASEGT. With 6 bases removed from V and 11 bases from J, the gap between germline ends came to 8 bases. CDR3 size: 11 residues.

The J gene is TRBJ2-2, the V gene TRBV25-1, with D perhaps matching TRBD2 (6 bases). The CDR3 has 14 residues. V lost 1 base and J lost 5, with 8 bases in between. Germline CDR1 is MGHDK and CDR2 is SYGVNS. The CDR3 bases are TGTGCCAGCAGTGAATTGGGGGGAACCGGGGAGCTGTTTTTT. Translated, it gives CASSELGGTGELFF.

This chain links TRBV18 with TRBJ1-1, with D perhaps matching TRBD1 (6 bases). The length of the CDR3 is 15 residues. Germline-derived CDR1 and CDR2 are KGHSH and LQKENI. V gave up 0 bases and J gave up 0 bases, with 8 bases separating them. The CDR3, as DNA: TGTGCCAGCTCACCACCTGGACAGATGAACACTGAAGCTTTCTTT. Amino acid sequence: CASSPPGQMNTEAFF. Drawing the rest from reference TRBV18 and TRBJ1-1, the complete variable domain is NAGVMQNPRHLVRRRGQEARLRCSPMKGHSHVYWYRQLPEEGLKFMVYLQKENIIDESGMPKERFSAEFPKEGPSILRIQQVVRGDSAAYFCASSPPGQMNTEAFFGQGTRLTVV.

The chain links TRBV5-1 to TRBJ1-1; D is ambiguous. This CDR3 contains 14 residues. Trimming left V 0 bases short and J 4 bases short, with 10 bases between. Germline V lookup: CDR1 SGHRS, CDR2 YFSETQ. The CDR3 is CASSLDPRGTEAFF. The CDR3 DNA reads TGCGCCAGCAGCTTGGACCCCCGTGGCACTGAAGCTTTCTTT.

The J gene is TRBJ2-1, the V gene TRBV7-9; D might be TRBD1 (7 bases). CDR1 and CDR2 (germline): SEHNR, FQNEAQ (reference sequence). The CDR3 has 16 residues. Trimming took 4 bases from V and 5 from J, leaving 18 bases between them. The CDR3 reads CASSYGGTDLNNEQFF. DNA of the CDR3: TGTGCCAGCAGCTATGGAGGGACAGATCTGAACAATGAGCAGTTCTTC.

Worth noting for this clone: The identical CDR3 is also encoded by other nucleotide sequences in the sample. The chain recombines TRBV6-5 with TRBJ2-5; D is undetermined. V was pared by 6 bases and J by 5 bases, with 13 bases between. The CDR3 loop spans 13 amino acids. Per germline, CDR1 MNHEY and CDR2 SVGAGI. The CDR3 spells CASSRDLQETQYF. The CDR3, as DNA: TGTGCCAGCAGCAGAGACCTTCAGGAGACCCAGTACTTC.

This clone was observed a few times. CDR3 coding DNA: TGTGCCAGCAGCCAAGGGAGGCTCGATACGCAGTATTTT. It translates to CASSQGRLDTQYF. This sequence joins TRBV14 and TRBJ2-3; weak D call: TRBD2 (5 bases). There are 13 residues in the CDR3. Trimming removed 1 base from V and 6 bases from J, with 8 bases in between. The germline V gene has CDR1 SGHDN and CDR2 FVKESK.

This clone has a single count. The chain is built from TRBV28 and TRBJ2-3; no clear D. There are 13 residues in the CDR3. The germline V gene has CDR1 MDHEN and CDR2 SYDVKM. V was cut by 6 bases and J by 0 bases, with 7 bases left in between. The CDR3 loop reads CASRRFSTDTQYF. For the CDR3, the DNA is TGTGCCAGCAGGAGGTTTAGCACAGATACGCAGTATTTT.

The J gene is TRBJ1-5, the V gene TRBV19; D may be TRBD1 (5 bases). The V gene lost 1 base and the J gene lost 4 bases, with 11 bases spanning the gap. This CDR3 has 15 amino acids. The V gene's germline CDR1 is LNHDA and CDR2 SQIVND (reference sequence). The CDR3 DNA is TGTGCCAGTAGTATAGTCCACAGGAGAAATCAGCCCCAGCATTTT. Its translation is CASSIVHRRNQPQHF.

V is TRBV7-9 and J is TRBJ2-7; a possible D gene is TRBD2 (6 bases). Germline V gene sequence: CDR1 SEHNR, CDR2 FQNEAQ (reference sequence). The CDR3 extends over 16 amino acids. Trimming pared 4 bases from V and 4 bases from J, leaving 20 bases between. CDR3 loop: CASSSPPGSNDYEQYF. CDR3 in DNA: TGTGCCAGCAGCTCCCCTCCCGGGAGCAACGATTACGAGCAGTACTTC.

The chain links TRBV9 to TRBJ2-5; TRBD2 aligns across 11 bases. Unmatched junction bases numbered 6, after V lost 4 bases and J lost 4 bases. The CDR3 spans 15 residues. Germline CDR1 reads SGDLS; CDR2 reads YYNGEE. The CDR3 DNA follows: TGTGCCAGCAGCACCCAAGGACTAGCGGGAGAGACCCAGTACTTC. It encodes CASSTQGLAGETQYF.

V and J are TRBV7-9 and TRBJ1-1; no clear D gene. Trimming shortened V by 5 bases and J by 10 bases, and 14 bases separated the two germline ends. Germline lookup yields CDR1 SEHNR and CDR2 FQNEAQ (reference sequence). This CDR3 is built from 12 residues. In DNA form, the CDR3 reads TGTGCCAGCAGCCCTCTCCGGTCGGCAGCTTTCTTT. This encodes CASSPLRSAAFF.

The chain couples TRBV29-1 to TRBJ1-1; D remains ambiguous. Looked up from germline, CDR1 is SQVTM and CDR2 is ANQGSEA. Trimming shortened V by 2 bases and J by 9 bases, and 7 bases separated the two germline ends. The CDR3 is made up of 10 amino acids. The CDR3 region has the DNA TGCAGCGTTGAACCCGGGAAAGCTTTCTTT. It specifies CSVEPGKAFF.

This CDR3 is CASSLASGEGEKLFF. Here the CDR3 DNA reads TGTGCCAGCAGCTTAGCGTCAGGGGAGGGTGAAAAACTGTTTTTT. The chain uses TRBV7-9 and TRBJ1-4; a possible D gene is TRBD1 (6 bases). This CDR3 is built from 15 residues. V was clipped by 0 bases and J by 7 bases, with 12 bases between them. Germline-derived CDR1 and CDR2 are SEHNR and FQNEAQ (reference sequence).

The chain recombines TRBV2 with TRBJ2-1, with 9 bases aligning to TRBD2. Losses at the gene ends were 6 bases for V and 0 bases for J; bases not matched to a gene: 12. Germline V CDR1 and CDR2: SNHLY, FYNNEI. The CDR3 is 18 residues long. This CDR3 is CASSWGAGGRVSYNEQFF. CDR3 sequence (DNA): TGTGCCAGCAGCTGGGGAGCGGGAGGACGGGTCTCCTACAATGAGCAGTTCTTC.

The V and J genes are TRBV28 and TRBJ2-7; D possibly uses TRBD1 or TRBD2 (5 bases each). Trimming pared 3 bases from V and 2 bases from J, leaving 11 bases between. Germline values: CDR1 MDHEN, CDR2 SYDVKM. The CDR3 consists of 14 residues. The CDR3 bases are TGTGCCAGCAGTTTGGGGCTAGCTACCTACGAGCAGTACTTC. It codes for CASSLGLATYEQYF.

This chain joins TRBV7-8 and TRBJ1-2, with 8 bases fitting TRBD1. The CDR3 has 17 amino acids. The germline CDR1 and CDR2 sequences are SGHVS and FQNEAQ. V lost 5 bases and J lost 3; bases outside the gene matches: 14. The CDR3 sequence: CASSPQPRGPLDYGYTF. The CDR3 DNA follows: TGTGCCAGCAGCCCCCAACCCAGGGGGCCTTTGGACTATGGCTACACCTTC. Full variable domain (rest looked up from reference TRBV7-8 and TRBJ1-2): GAGVSQSPRYKVAKRGQDVALRCDPISGHVSLFWYQQALGQGPEFLTYFQNEAQLDKSGLPSDRFFAERPEGSVSTLKIQRTQQEDSAVYLCASSPQPRGPLDYGYTFGSGTRLTVV.

CDR3 nucleotides: TGTGCCAGTGGCCGCGGTTTCTTTGTCGAAAAACTGTTTTTT. Its translation: CASGRGFFVEKLFF. The V call is TRBV19, the J call TRBJ1-4; no clear D. The CDR3 has 14 amino acids. Germline V gene sequence: CDR1 LNHDA, CDR2 SQIVND (reference sequence). With 8 bases removed from V and 8 bases from J, the gap between germline ends came to 18 bases.

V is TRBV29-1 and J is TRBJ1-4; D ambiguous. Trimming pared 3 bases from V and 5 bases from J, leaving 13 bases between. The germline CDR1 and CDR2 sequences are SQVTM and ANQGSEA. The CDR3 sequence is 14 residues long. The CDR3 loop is CSVELLELNEKLFF. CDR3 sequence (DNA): TGCAGCGTTGAGTTACTGGAACTCAATGAAAAACTGTTTTTT.

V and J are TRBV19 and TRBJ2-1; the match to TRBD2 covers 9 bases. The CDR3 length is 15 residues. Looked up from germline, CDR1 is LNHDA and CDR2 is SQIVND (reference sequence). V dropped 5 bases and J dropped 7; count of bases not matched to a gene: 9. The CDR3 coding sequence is TGTGCCAGTAGTCTGGTAGCGGGAGAGGTAAATGAGCAGTTCTTC. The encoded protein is CASSLVAGEVNEQFF.